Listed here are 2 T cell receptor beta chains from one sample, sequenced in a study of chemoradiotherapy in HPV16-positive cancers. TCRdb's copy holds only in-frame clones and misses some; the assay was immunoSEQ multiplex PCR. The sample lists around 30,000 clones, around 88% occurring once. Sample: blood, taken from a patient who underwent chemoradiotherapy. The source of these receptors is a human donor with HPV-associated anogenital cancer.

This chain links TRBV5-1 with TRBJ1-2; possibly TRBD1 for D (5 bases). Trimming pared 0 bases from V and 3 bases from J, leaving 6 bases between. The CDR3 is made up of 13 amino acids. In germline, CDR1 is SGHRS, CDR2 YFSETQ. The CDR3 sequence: CASSLARDYGYTF. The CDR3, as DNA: TGCGCCAGCAGCTTGGCCAGGGACTATGGCTACACCTTC. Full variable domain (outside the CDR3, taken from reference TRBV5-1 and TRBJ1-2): KAGVTQTPRYLIKTRGQQVTLSCSPISGHRSVSWYQQTPGQGLQFLFEYFSETQRNKGNFPGRFSGRQFSNSRSEMNVSTLELGDSALYLCASSLARDYGYTFGSGTRLTVV.

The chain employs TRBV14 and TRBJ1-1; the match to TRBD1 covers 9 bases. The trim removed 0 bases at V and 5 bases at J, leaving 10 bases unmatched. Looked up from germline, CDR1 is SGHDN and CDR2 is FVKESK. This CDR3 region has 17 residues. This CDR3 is CASSQDTWGQGGTEAFF. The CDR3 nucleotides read TGTGCCAGCAGCCAAGATACATGGGGACAGGGCGGTACTGAAGCTTTCTTT.